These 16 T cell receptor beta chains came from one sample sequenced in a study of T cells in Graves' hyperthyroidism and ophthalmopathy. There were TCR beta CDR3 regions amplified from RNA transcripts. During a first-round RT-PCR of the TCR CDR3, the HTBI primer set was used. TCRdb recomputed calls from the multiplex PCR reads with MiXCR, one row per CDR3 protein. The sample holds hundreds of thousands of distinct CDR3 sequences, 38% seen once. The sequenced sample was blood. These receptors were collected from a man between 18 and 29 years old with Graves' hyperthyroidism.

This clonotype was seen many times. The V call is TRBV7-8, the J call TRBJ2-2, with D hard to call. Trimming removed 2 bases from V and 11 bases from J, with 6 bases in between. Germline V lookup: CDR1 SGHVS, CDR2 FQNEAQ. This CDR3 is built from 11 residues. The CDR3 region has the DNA TGTGCCAGCAGCTTAATTGCAGAGCTGTTTTTT. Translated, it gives CASSLIAELFF.

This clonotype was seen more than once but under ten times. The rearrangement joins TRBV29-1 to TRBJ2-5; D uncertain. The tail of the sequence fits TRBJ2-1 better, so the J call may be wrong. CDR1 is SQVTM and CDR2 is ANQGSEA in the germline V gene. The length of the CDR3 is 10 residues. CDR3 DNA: TGCAGCGTCGAGCCGGGTGAGCAGTTCTTC. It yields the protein CSVEPGEQFF.

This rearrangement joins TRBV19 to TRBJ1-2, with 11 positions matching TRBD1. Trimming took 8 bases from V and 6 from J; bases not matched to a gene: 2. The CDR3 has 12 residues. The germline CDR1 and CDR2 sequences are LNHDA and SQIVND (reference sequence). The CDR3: CASGTGGDGYTF. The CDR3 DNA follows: TGTGCCAGTGGGACAGGGGGGGATGGCTACACCTTC. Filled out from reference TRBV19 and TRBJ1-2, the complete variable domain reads DGGITQSPKYLFRKEGQNVTLSCEQNLNHDAMYWYRQDPGQGLRLIYYSQIVNDFQKGDIAEGYSVSREKKESFPLTVTSAQKNPTAFYLCASGTGGDGYTFGSGTRLTVV.

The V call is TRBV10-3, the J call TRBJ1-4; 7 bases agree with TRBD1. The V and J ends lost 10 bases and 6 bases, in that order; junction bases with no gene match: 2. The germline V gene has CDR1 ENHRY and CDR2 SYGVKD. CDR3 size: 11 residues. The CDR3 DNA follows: TGTGCCACCGGGACAGATGAAAAACTGTTTTTT. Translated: CATGTDEKLFF.

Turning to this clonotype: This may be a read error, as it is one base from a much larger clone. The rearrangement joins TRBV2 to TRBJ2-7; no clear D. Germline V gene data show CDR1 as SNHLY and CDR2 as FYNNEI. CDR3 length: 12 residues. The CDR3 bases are TGTGCCAGCAGTGAAGAGACCTACGAGCGGTACTTC. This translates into CASSEETYERYF.

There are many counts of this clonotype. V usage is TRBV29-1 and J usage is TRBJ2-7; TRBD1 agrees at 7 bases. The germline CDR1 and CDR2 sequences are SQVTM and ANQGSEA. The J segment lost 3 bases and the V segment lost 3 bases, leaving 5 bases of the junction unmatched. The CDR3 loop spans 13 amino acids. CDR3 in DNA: TGCAGCGTTGATGGGGCAGGGGGCTACGAGCAGTACTTC. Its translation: CSVDGAGGYEQYF.

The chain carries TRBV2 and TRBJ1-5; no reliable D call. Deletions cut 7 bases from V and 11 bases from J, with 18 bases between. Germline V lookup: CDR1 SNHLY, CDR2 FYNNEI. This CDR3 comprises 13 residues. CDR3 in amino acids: CASNGERQETQHF. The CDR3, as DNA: TGTGCCAGCAATGGGGAGCGGCAAGAGACCCAGCATTTT.

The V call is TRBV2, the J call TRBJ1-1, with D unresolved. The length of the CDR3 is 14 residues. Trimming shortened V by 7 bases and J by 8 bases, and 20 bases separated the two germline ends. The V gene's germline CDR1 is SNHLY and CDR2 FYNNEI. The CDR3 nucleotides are TGTGCCAGCAACACCCGGGAACATGCCGCAGAAGCTTTCTTT. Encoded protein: CASNTREHAAEAFF. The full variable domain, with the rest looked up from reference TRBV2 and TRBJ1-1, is EPEVTQTPSHQVTQMGQEVILRCVPISNHLYFYWYRQILGQKVEFLVSFYNNEISEKSEIFDDQFSVERPDGSNFTLKIRSTKLEDSAMYFCASNTREHAAEAFFGQGTRLTVV.

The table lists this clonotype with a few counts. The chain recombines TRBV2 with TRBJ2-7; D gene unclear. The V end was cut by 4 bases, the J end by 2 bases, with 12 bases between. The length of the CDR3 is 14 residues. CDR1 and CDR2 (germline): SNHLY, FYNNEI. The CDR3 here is CASSGDWRTYEQYF. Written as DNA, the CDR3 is TGTGCCAGCAGTGGGGATTGGCGAACCTACGAGCAGTACTTC.

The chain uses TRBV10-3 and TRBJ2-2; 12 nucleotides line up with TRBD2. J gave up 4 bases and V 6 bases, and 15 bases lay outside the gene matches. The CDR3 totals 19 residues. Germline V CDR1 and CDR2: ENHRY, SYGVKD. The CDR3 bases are TGTGCCATCAGCCCAGACATAACTAGCGGGAGGCCACCCACCGGGGAGCTGTTTTTT. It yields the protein CAISPDITSGRPPTGELFF.

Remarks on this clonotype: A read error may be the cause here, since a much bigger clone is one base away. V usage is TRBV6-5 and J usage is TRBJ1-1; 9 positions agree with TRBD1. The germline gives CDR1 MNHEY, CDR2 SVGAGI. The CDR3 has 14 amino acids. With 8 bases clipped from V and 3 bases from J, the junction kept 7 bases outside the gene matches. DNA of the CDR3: TGTGCCAGCTGCCCCGGGACAGGGTACACTGAAGCTTTCTTT. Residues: CASCPGTGYTEAFF.

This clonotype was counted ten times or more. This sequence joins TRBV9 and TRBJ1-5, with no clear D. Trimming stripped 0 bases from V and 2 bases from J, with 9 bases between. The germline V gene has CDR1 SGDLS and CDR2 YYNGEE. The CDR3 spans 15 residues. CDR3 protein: CASSVEPGGNQPQHF. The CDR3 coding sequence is TGTGCCAGCAGCGTAGAACCCGGAGGCAATCAGCCCCAGCATTTT.

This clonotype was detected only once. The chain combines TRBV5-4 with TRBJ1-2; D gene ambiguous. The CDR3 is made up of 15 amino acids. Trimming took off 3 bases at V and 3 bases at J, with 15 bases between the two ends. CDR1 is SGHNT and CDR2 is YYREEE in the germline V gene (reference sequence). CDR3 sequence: CASSWSGVGYYGYTF. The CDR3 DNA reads TGTGCCAGCAGCTGGTCCGGGGTAGGCTACTATGGCTACACCTTC. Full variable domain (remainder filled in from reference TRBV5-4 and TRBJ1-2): ETGVTQSPTHLIKTRGQQVTLRCSSQSGHNTVSWYQQALGQGPQFIFQYYREEENGRGNFPPRFSGLQFPNYSSELNVNALELDDSALYLCASSWSGVGYYGYTFGSGTRLTVV.

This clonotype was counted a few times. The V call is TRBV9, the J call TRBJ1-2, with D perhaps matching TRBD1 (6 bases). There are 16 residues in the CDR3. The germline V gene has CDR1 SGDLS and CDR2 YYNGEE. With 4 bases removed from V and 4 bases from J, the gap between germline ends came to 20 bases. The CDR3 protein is CASSPSPGQLIYGYTF. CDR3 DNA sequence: TGTGCCAGCAGCCCCAGCCCAGGACAGCTCATCTATGGCTACACCTTC.

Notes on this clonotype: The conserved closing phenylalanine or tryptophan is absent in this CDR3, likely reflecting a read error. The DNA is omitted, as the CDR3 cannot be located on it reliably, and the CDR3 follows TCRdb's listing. CDR3 amino acids: CAISSRQGDGY. The genes are TRBV7-1 and TRBJ1-4; the table assigns TRBD1, which was not confirmed against the DNA. TRBV7-1 is an open reading frame, and its role is uncertain. The CDR3 sequence runs 11 residues, both termini included.

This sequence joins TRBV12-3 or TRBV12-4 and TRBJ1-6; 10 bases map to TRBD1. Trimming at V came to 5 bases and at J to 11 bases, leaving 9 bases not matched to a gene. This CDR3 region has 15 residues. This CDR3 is CASSRGQGLYPPLHF. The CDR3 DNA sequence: TGTGCCAGCAGTAGGGGACAGGGGCTATATCCACCCCTCCACTTT.